The sequence of this TCR beta chain was determined in a study of blood T cell repertoires in COVID-19 (dated by TCRdb to 2020 to 2022). Concerning the study at large: Samples from collaborators originated in the United States, Italy and Spain and spanned both the acute and convalescent phases of COVID-19. Samples came from the ongoing ImmuneRACE study (first 160 participants) plus 1,254 subjects from 6 global collaborators. The prospective study material was composed of cDNA or gDNA derived from T cells, B-cell-depleted T cells, or PBMCs. Nearly every sample came with metadata listing a de-identified subject ID, COVID-19 status, age in years and sex. Deeply sampled blood TCRbeta repertoires from subjects exposed to, actively infected with, or recovered from COVID-19 were included in the dataset. The repertoires were made available in a free public database intended to serve as a resource for research on the immune response to SARS-CoV-2. Where HLA class I and class II types were available, the types were taken from metadata supplied by the sample provider, not from assay-based typing. Beyond this particular receptor, the publication reports: The amount of clinical and demographic metadata varied by source and participant and was provided uncurated.

TCRbeta CDR3 regions were amplified from genomic DNA by means of the immunoSEQ Assay, a bias-controlled multiplex PCR. Processing in the source paper ran as follows. Within the assay, amplification of reference gene primers was used to estimate how many nucleated cells each sample contained. To quantify the absolute abundance of each unique TCRbeta CDR3 rearrangement, sequence reads were collapsed and filtered. For each sample, productive Simpson clonality was calculated as the square root of Simpson's diversity index over productive rearrangements. TCRdb took over this immuneACCESS table, retaining in-frame rearrangements with V and J assigned. Such tables are incomplete; in checked studies, under half of the missing clones stem from an unresolved V gene, and the remainder is unexplained. The V and J calls and the clone size are those of that table, but D and trimming were determined from the DNA. This sample is represented by about 210,000 clones; roughly 85% of them were singletons. The biggest ten clones account for more than 2% of the sample.

Trimming costs V 5 bases and J 2 bases, and their ends lie 17 bases apart. Counted from cysteine to phenylalanine, this CDR3 has 15 amino acids. Only the CDR3 part of the read is kept: 45 bases, read in frame from the first base. Looking up the germline V gene yields CDR1 SQVTM and CDR2 ANQGSEA. One collaborating source in Seattle enrolled patients while the patients were actively infected and followed the patients over time throughout the course of disease. The collaborating institutions used their own protocols to collect whole blood in K2EDTA tubes. For TCRbeta analysis, collaborators shipped samples in one of three forms: frozen whole blood, isolated PBMCs, or DNA extracted from either of those sample types. In the case of this clone: Its antigen is not yet known. Within one base of it there is no much larger clone, and no base qualities were kept.

The sequenced material came from peripheral blood. Recombination linked TRBV29-1 to TRBJ2-3, with the D gene not confidently named. The TCR comes from a woman in her seventies with COVID-19, enrolled during active disease. At the DNA level, the sequence is TGCAGCGTTCCTAGGTTCTTCCACAACACAGATACGCAGTATTTT. The encoded protein is CSVPRFFHNTDTQYF.